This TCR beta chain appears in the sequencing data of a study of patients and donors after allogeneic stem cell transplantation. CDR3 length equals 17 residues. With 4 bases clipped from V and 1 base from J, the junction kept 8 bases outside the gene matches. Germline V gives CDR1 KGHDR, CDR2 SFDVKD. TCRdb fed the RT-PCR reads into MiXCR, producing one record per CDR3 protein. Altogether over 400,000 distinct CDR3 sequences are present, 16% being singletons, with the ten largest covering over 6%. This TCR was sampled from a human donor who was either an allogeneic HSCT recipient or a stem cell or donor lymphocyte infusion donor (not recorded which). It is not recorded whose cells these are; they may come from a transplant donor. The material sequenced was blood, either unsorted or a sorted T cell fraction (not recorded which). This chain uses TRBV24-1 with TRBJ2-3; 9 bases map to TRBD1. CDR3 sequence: CATSDPTGGRGTDTQYF. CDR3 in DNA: TGTGCCACCAGTGACCCTACAGGGGGCCGAGGCACAGATACGCAGTATTTT.